In its sample, the clone carrying this T cell receptor beta chain was seen once. The CDR3 spans 15 residues. Deletions cut 0 bases from V and 7 bases from J, with 12 bases between. Germline loops: CDR1 KGHDR, CDR2 SFDVKD. These data come from a study of blood T cell repertoires in COVID-19. Study as a whole: Acute and convalescent COVID-19 specimens originated in the United States, Italy and Spain. From T cells, B-cell-depleted T cells, or PBMCs came the material, which was cDNA or gDNA.

In the authors' methods: Reference gene primer amplification gave nucleated cell count estimates. The data were produced by immunoSEQ multiplex PCR, yet TCRdb's version contains in-frame clones alone and is incomplete. D and trimming were read from the DNA, whereas the V and J calls and clone size are those reported in that table. The sample carries more than 10,000 clones, roughly 88% recorded once. Sequenced input: peripheral blood. The sequence derives from a human donor in a cohort sampled during active COVID-19. The chain carries TRBV24-1 and TRBJ2-1, with D perhaps TRBD1 (6 bases). CDR3 DNA: TGTGCCACCAGTGATTTGGTCAGGGGTGGAAATGAGCAGTTCTTC. It encodes CATSDLVRGGNEQFF.